One sample yielded the 19 T cell receptor beta chains listed below, sequenced in a study of blood T cell repertoires in COVID-19. Here immunoSEQ multiplex PCR was the method, and the copy in TCRdb shows in-frame clones only, minus some. The sample holds some 46,000 clones, around nine tenths seen once. Sequences were obtained from peripheral blood. Receptors were obtained from a man aged 45 to 65 with acute or convalescent COVID-19.

The chain is built from TRBV9 and TRBJ1-2; D might be TRBD1 (6 bases). CDR3 size: 14 residues. Germline lookup yields CDR1 SGDLS and CDR2 YYNGEE. The germline V and J ends were trimmed by 1 base and 8 bases, with 15 bases remaining between them. The CDR3 region has the DNA TGTGCCAGCAGCGTACATACAGGGCCCGGAGGCTACACCTTC. Protein: CASSVHTGPGGYTF.

V gene TRBV7-2 combines with J gene TRBJ2-6; D is undetermined. V was shortened by 5 bases and J by 0 bases, with 8 bases between the two germline ends. The CDR3 consists of 15 residues. Germline values: CDR1 SGHTA, CDR2 FQGNSA. In DNA, the CDR3 is TGTGCCAGCAGCGAGCATTTCTCTGGGGCCAACGTCCTGACTTTC. This translates into CASSEHFSGANVLTF.

This clone occurred a few times. The chain carries TRBV6-5 and TRBJ2-3; tentatively, D is TRBD1 (6 bases). The CDR3 is 16 residues long. Germline assignment: CDR1 MNHEY and CDR2 SVGAGI. V lost 2 bases and J lost 2, with 14 bases in between. DNA of the CDR3: TGTGCCAGCAGTTACACCATAGGGGACATCACAGATACGCAGTATTTT. It yields the protein CASSYTIGDITDTQYF.

The chain carries TRBV7-3 and TRBJ2-1, with 10 bases that match TRBD2. The CDR3 spans 13 residues. Germline assignment: CDR1 SGHTA and CDR2 FQGTGA. V shed 11 bases, J shed 2 bases, and the junction held 3 bases outside the gene matches. CDR3 sequence (DNA): TGTGCCTCGAGCGGGGGGGCCTACAATGAGCAGTTCTTC. Amino acids: CASSGGAYNEQFF. Full variable domain (remainder filled in from reference TRBV7-3 and TRBJ2-1): GAGVSQTPSNKVTEKGKYVELRCDPISGHTALYWYRQSLGQGPEFLIYFQGTGAADDSGLPNDRFFAVRPEGSVSTLKIQRTERGDSAVYLCASSGGAYNEQFFGPGTRLTVL.

This sequence joins TRBV5-1 and TRBJ1-2; 7 bases are shared with TRBD1. The CDR3 totals 16 residues. Germline-derived CDR1 and CDR2 are SGHRS and YFSETQ. V lost 0 bases and J lost 2; bases outside the gene matches: 7. This CDR3 reads CASSLGGDSTNYGYTF. The CDR3 coding sequence is TGCGCCAGCAGCTTGGGTGGGGACAGTACGAACTATGGCTACACCTTC.

V gene TRBV9 combines with J gene TRBJ2-1; 8 bases are shared with TRBD2. V lost 0 bases, J lost 4 bases, and 3 bases stayed unmatched. The germline V gene has CDR1 SGDLS and CDR2 YYNGEE. The CDR3 spans 15 residues. CDR3 coding DNA: TGTGCCAGCAGCGTAGCGGGGGGGATATACAATGAGCAGTTCTTC. Its protein product is CASSVAGGIYNEQFF. Variable domain in full (rest from reference TRBV9 and TRBJ2-1): DSGVTQTPKHLITATGQRVTLRCSPRSGDLSVYWYQQSLDQGLQFLIQYYNGEERAKGNILERFSAQQFPDLHSELNLSSLELGDSALYFCASSVAGGIYNEQFFGPGTRLTVL.

The chain has TRBV6-2 or TRBV6-3 and TRBJ2-2; maybe TRBD1 (5 bases). The CDR3 has 14 residues. Germline-derived CDR1 and CDR2 are MNHEY and SVGEGT. V lost 2 bases and J lost 3, with 7 bases in between. CDR3: CASSYRGDTGELFF. The CDR3 nucleotides read TGTGCCAGCAGTTACAGGGGCGACACCGGGGAGCTGTTTTTT.

V is TRBV30 and J is TRBJ1-2; weak D call: TRBD1 (5 bases). The CDR3 is 14 residues long. Trimming left V 5 bases short and J 0 bases short, with 13 bases between. Germline V gene sequence: CDR1 GTSNPN, CDR2 SVGIG (reference sequence). In nucleotides, the CDR3 is TGTGCCTGGTCAACCCGACAGACTAACTATGGCTACACCTTC. This codes for CAWSTRQTNYGYTF.

A few counts support this clone. V usage is TRBV6-6 and J usage is TRBJ1-1, with D unclear. Trimming took 3 bases from V and 1 from J, leaving 9 bases between them. The germline V gene encodes CDR1 MNHNY and CDR2 SVGAGI (reference sequence). This CDR3 region has 14 residues. The CDR3 protein is CASSYHAENTEAFF. The CDR3 DNA follows: TGTGCCAGCAGTTATCACGCAGAGAACACTGAAGCTTTCTTT.

V is TRBV9 and J is TRBJ1-4; D unresolved. Per germline, CDR1 SGDLS and CDR2 YYNGEE. Trimming pared 3 bases from V and 7 bases from J, leaving 10 bases between. The CDR3 totals 13 residues. CDR3 nucleotides: TGTGCCAGCAGCGGCCCAACCGGTGAAAAACTGTTTTTT. It codes for CASSGPTGEKLFF.

The chain recombines TRBV6-2 or TRBV6-3 with TRBJ2-1, with 9 nucleotides matching TRBD1. This CDR3 has 16 residues. Looked up from germline, CDR1 is MNHEY and CDR2 is SVGEGT. V was clipped by 4 bases and J by 8 bases; unmatched bases: 12. The CDR3 nucleotides are TGTGCCAGCAGTTTTCCGGGACAGGGTGATATCTATGAGCAGTTCTTC. Encoded protein: CASSFPGQGDIYEQFF.

In this sample, this clone turned up a few times. The V gene is TRBV7-9, the J gene TRBJ1-1, with D hard to call. V was trimmed by 0 bases and J by 6 bases, leaving 14 bases between them. Germline V gene sequence: CDR1 SEHNR, CDR2 FQNEAQ (reference sequence). The CDR3 spans 15 residues. CDR3 region: CASSLARIEVAEAFF. CDR3 nucleotides: TGTGCCAGCAGCTTAGCGCGGATTGAGGTCGCTGAAGCTTTCTTT.

The genes are TRBV19 and TRBJ1-1, with no clear D. The CDR3 is 16 residues long. Germline V lookup: CDR1 LNHDA, CDR2 SQIVND (reference sequence). V was pared by 7 bases and J by 0 bases, with 18 bases between. CDR3 region: CASTLAAGALNTEAFF. The CDR3 DNA follows: TGTGCCAGTACCCTTGCCGCGGGAGCCTTGAACACTGAAGCTTTCTTT.

The chain carries TRBV7-3 and TRBJ2-2; 7 bases agree with TRBD2. The ends lost 8 bases at V and 0 bases at J; junction bases unmatched: 3. Germline-derived CDR1 and CDR2 are SGHTA and FQGTGA. This CDR3 contains 14 residues. The CDR3 reads CASRGVANTGELFF. For the CDR3, the DNA is TGTGCCAGCCGGGGGGTCGCGAACACCGGGGAGCTGTTTTTT.

This sequence joins TRBV5-1 and TRBJ1-4, with TRBD1 matching 9 bases. The CDR3 spans 16 residues. CDR1 is SGHRS, CDR2 YFSETQ, per germline. The J segment lost 7 bases and the V segment lost 4 bases, leaving 11 bases of the junction unmatched. CDR3 coding DNA: TGCGCCAGCAGCGGAGCCTCCGGGACAGGGCTTGAAAAACTGTTTTTT. Amino acids: CASSGASGTGLEKLFF. The whole variable domain, filled in from reference TRBV5-1 and TRBJ1-4, reads KAGVTQTPRYLIKTRGQQVTLSCSPISGHRSVSWYQQTPGQGLQFLFEYFSETQRNKGNFPGRFSGRQFSNSRSEMNVSTLELGDSALYLCASSGASGTGLEKLFFGSGTQLSVL.

The CDR3 sequence: CASSQIAGVYNEQFF. DNA for the CDR3: TGTGCCAGCAGCCAAATAGCCGGCGTCTACAATGAGCAGTTCTTC. The chain joins TRBV3-1 (or the pseudogene TRBV3-2) to TRBJ2-1; D gene ambiguous. With 2 bases removed from V and 3 bases from J, the gap between germline ends came to 11 bases. The CDR3 runs 15 residues. CDR1 is LGHDT, CDR2 YNNKEL, per germline (reference sequence).

This clone was counted a few times. CDR3 DNA: TGTGCCAGCAGTTTAGGAAGTTTCAGGGGGCATGGGACTGAAGCTTTCTTT. It specifies CASSLGSFRGHGTEAFF. The gene calls are TRBV28 and TRBJ1-1, with TRBD1 identical over 8 bases. V lost 2 bases to trimming and J lost 5 bases; unmatched junction nucleotides: 13. Looked up from germline, CDR1 is MDHEN and CDR2 is SYDVKM. This CDR3 spans 17 amino acids.

V usage is TRBV2 and J usage is TRBJ2-7; 9 bases fit TRBD2. CDR1 is SNHLY, CDR2 FYNNEI, per germline. The J segment lost 2 bases and the V segment lost 7 bases, leaving 6 bases of the junction unmatched. The length of the CDR3 is 14 residues. DNA for the CDR3: TGTGCCAGCAAGCAACTAGCGGGTCCCTACGAGCAGTACTTC. Protein sequence: CASKQLAGPYEQYF.

The chain couples TRBV5-1 to TRBJ1-5, with D possibly matching TRBD1 (5 bases). With 0 bases removed from V and 6 bases from J, the gap between germline ends came to 13 bases. Germline V gives CDR1 SGHRS, CDR2 YFSETQ. The CDR3 is made up of 15 amino acids. CDR3 region: CASSLDSGVGQPQHF. As DNA, the CDR3 is TGCGCCAGCAGCTTGGATTCGGGGGTAGGTCAGCCCCAGCATTTT.